This entry lists 22 T cell receptor beta chains sequenced from one sample in a study of shared clonotypes between healthy human individuals. Assay: immunoSEQ multiplex PCR; the TCRdb copy retains only in-frame clones and omits some. The sample lists about 1.5 million clones; 98% were seen once. The sample comprised naive CD4+ T cells sorted from blood. The subset is: CD45RA+ positively selected. The receptors derive from a man aged 25 to 40 in good health.

The chain uses TRBV29-1 and TRBJ2-7; 12 bases line up with TRBD2. V was clipped by 7 bases and J by 3 bases; unmatched bases: 7. In germline, CDR1 is SQVTM, CDR2 ANQGSEA. This CDR3 has 14 residues. The DNA of the CDR3 is TGCAGCGCGGGACTAGCGGGCGTTTACTACGAGCAGTACTTC. The encoded protein is CSAGLAGVYYEQYF.

The chain uses TRBV19 and TRBJ2-2; TRBD2 is a possible D gene (7 bases). This CDR3 comprises 17 residues. V lost 4 bases and J lost 5, with 20 bases in between. Germline lookup yields CDR1 LNHDA and CDR2 SQIVND (reference sequence). The CDR3 here is CASSTLGGGSGTGELFF. In DNA form, the CDR3 reads TGTGCCAGTAGTACCCTGGGGGGCGGGAGCGGGACCGGGGAGCTGTTTTTT.

The V and J genes are TRBV19 and TRBJ2-7; 9 bases align to TRBD1. J lost 3 bases, V lost 4 bases, and 7 bases had no gene match. Germline CDR1 and CDR2: LNHDA and SQIVND (reference sequence). The CDR3 sequence is 15 residues long. This CDR3 is CASSRTSDRGYEQYF. The CDR3 bases are TGTGCCAGTAGTAGAACCTCGGACAGGGGCTACGAGCAGTACTTC.

The genes are TRBV25-1 and TRBJ2-1; either TRBD1 or TRBD2 may supply D (6 bases each). This CDR3 is 14 amino acids long. CDR1 is MGHDK, CDR2 SYGVNS, per germline. V gave up 6 bases and J gave up 9 bases, with 18 bases separating them. CDR3 DNA sequence: TGTGCCAGCAGCGACAGGAGGGTCGGGAGTGAGCAGTTCTTC. This sequence encodes CASSDRRVGSEQFF.

The gene calls are TRBV19 and TRBJ2-5, with D perhaps TRBD2 (6 bases). CDR1 LNHDA and CDR2 SQIVND come from the germline V gene (reference sequence). This CDR3 is 14 amino acids long. V was clipped by 4 bases and J by 5 bases, with 14 bases between them. The CDR3 sequence: CASSKRLGGETQYF. The CDR3 coding sequence is TGTGCCAGTAGTAAGAGACTAGGTGGGGAGACCCAGTACTTC.

This clone was observed once. The chain carries TRBV18 and TRBJ2-1; D may match TRBD1 or TRBD2 (5 bases each). The CDR3 is 16 residues long. CDR1 KGHSH and CDR2 LQKENI come from the germline V gene. The V end was cut by 6 bases, the J end by 4 bases, with 19 bases between. CDR3 bases: TGTGCCAGCTCTTCCTTTTCCGGGACGGCTTACAATGAGCAGTTCTTC. It translates to CASSSFSGTAYNEQFF.

The genes are TRBV4-3 and TRBJ1-2; a possible D gene is TRBD1 (6 bases). Trimming stripped 1 base from V and 6 bases from J, with 9 bases between. In germline, CDR1 is LGHNA, CDR2 YSLEER. The CDR3 sequence is 13 residues long. The CDR3 DNA is TGCGCCAGCAGCCAAGTGGCAGGGGATGGCTACACCTTC. Translating it yields CASSQVAGDGYTF.

The chain joins TRBV11-2 to TRBJ2-1; tentatively, D is TRBD1 or TRBD2 (6 bases each). The CDR3 loop spans 12 amino acids. The V end was cut by 6 bases, the J end by 8 bases, with 11 bases between. Germline-derived CDR1 and CDR2 are SGHAT and FQNNGV. The CDR3 DNA follows: TGTGCCAGCAGTCTAGGGGGGCATGAGCAGTTCTTC. This encodes CASSLGGHEQFF.

This clone was detected only once. The chain couples TRBV7-6 to TRBJ1-1; D is ambiguous. CDR1 and CDR2 from the germline V gene are SGHVS and FNYEAQ. There are 13 residues in the CDR3. Trimming stripped 2 bases from V and 0 bases from J, with 4 bases between. CDR3: CASSLIVNTEAFF. As DNA, the CDR3 is TGTGCCAGCAGCTTAATCGTGAACACTGAAGCTTTCTTT.

The chain recombines TRBV6-5 with TRBJ1-2; 7 nucleotides match TRBD1. This CDR3 has 13 residues. Germline V gives CDR1 MNHEY, CDR2 SVGAGI. V lost 2 bases and J lost 4; bases outside the gene matches: 1. The CDR3 reads CASSYRDSYGYTF. The CDR3 DNA reads TGTGCCAGCAGTTACCGGGACAGCTATGGCTACACCTTC.

This chain connects TRBV6-5 to TRBJ2-5; 11 nucleotides match TRBD2. This CDR3 region has 13 residues. V lost 5 bases to trimming and J lost 7 bases; unmatched junction nucleotides: 3. The germline gives CDR1 MNHEY, CDR2 SVGAGI. CDR3 amino acids: CASSPTSGTTQYF. CDR3 DNA: TGTGCCAGCAGTCCGACTAGCGGGACGACCCAGTACTTC.

Of note for this clone: Other DNA sequences in the sample encode the same CDR3. The V call is TRBV27, the J call TRBJ1-5; D gene ambiguous. Germline V gene sequence: CDR1 MNHEY, CDR2 SMNVEV (reference sequence). The CDR3 totals 13 residues. Trimming removed 0 bases at V and 5 bases at J, with 5 bases between. The CDR3 loop is CASSLSGYQPQHF. The CDR3, as DNA: TGTGCCAGCAGTTTATCCGGGTATCAGCCCCAGCATTTT.

This chain connects TRBV10-1 to TRBJ2-7, with D possibly matching TRBD1 (6 bases). In germline, CDR1 is WNHNN, CDR2 SYGVQD (reference sequence). Trimming removed 3 bases at V and 5 bases at J, with 14 bases between. This CDR3 has 14 residues. CDR3 sequence: CASSEVGQFHEQYF. Here the CDR3 DNA reads TGCGCCAGCAGTGAAGTTGGACAGTTCCACGAGCAGTACTTC.

The rearrangement links TRBV14 to TRBJ2-1; D ambiguous. CDR3 length: 16 amino acids. V gave up 1 base and J gave up 0 bases, with 10 bases separating them. The germline CDR1 and CDR2 sequences are SGHDN and FVKESK. CDR3 sequence: CASSQAGRGSYNEQFF. For the CDR3, the DNA is TGTGCCAGCAGCCAAGCCGGCCGCGGCTCCTACAATGAGCAGTTCTTC.

The chain couples TRBV25-1 to TRBJ2-7; TRBD2 aligns across 7 bases. Per the germline V gene, CDR1 is MGHDK and CDR2 is SYGVNS. The CDR3 is made up of 13 amino acids. V dropped 5 bases and J dropped 6; count of bases not matched to a gene: 7. Here the CDR3 reads CASSRPGTIEQYF. CDR3 nucleotides: TGTGCCAGCAGTCGTCCCGGGACTATCGAGCAGTACTTC.

A single count supports this clone. The V call is TRBV7-2, the J call TRBJ2-7; D not certain. V was pared by 3 bases and J by 0 bases, with 6 bases between. Germline CDR1 and CDR2: SGHTA and FQGNSA. The CDR3 totals 13 residues. CDR3 bases: TGTGCCAGCAGCTTCACCTTCTCCTACGAGCAGTACTTC. Translated, it gives CASSFTFSYEQYF.

Concerning this clone: The sample carries other DNA sequences with the same CDR3. This chain connects TRBV7-9 to TRBJ1-1, with D possibly TRBD1 on 5 matching bases. CDR1 is SEHNR, CDR2 FQNEAQ, per germline (reference sequence). Trimming removed 5 bases at V and 1 base at J, with 11 bases between. This CDR3 is built from 14 residues. Written as DNA, the CDR3 is TGTGCCAGCAGCCCCCGGGGGGGGAACACTGAAGCTTTCTTT. Its protein is CASSPRGGNTEAFF. The full variable domain, rest sourced from reference TRBV7-9 and TRBJ1-1, is DTGVSQNPRHKITKRGQNVTFRCDPISEHNRLYWYRQTLGQGPEFLTYFQNEAQLEKSRLLSDRFSAERPKGSFSTLEIQRTEQGDSAMYLCASSPRGGNTEAFFGQGTRLTVV.

The J gene is TRBJ2-7, the V gene TRBV7-9; D is perhaps TRBD1 (6 bases). The V end was cut by 6 bases, the J end by 2 bases, with 17 bases between. The CDR3 loop spans 15 amino acids. The germline gives CDR1 SEHNR, CDR2 FQNEAQ (reference sequence). The CDR3 region is CASREAGQYPYEQYF. CDR3 DNA: TGTGCCAGCAGGGAAGCCGGACAGTATCCCTACGAGCAGTACTTC.

Points on this clone: The same CDR3 can be traced to other DNA sequences in this sample. The chain is built from TRBV20-1 and TRBJ2-3; no definite D call. Germline CDR1 is DFQATT and CDR2 is SNEGSKA (reference sequence). The CDR3 is made up of 10 amino acids. V lost 3 bases and J lost 5, with 3 bases in between. Here the CDR3 DNA reads TGCAGTGCTAGCTTAGATACGCAGTATTTT. This sequence encodes CSASLDTQYF.

The chain uses TRBV20-1 and TRBJ2-3; D is uncertain. V was trimmed by 6 bases and J by 3 bases, leaving 4 bases between them. This CDR3 has 10 residues. Germline CDR1 is DFQATT and CDR2 is SNEGSKA (reference sequence). CDR3 sequence: CSAQTDTQYF. As DNA, the CDR3 is TGCAGTGCACAAACAGATACGCAGTATTTT.

Concerning this clone itself: The sample carries other DNA sequences with the same CDR3. The chain recombines TRBV9 with TRBJ1-1; D unresolved. The CDR3 contains 14 residues. CDR1 and CDR2 from the germline V gene are SGDLS and YYNGEE. Trimming removed 0 bases from V and 1 base from J, with 7 bases in between. The CDR3 sequence: CASSVAPGNTEAFF. Written as DNA, the CDR3 is TGTGCCAGCAGCGTAGCGCCGGGGAACACTGAAGCTTTCTTT.

The chain combines TRBV29-1 with TRBJ2-1; TRBD1 agrees at 9 bases. Trimming took 7 bases from V and 5 from J; bases not matched to a gene: 3. The CDR3 has 12 residues. Germline CDR1 and CDR2: SQVTM and ANQGSEA. The CDR3 DNA is TGCAGCGGGGACAGGGTCCACAATGAGCAGTTCTTC. Its translation: CSGDRVHNEQFF.